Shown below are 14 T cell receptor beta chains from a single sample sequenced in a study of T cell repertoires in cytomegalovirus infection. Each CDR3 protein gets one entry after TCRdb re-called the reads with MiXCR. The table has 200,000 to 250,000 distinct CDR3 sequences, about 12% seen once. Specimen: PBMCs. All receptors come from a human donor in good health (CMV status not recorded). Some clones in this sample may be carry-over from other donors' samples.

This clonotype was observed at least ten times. The chain's CDR3 is CASSVDPKGLQPQHF. The CDR3 coding sequence is TGTGCCAGCAGTGTCGACCCCAAGGGGCTCCAGCCCCAGCATTTT. The chain has TRBV6-1 and TRBJ1-5, with D possibly matching TRBD1 (5 bases). The germline V and J ends were trimmed by 4 bases and 7 bases, with 17 bases remaining between them. Per germline, CDR1 MNHNS and CDR2 SASEGT. CDR3 length equals 15 residues.

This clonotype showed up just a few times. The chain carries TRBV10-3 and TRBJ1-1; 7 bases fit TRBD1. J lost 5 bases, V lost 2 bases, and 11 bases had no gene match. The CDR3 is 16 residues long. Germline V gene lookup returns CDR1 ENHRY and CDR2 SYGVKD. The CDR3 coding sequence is TGTGCCATCAGTGAGCCGGGGAGGGACAGCGGTACTGAAGCTTTCTTT. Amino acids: CAISEPGRDSGTEAFF.

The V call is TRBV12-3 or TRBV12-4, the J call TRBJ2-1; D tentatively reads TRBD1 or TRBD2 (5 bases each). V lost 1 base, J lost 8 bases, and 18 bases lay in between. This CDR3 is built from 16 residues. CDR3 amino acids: CASSLVGTLPRDEQFF. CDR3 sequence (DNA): TGTGCCAGCAGTTTAGTAGGGACGCTACCTAGAGATGAGCAGTTCTTC.

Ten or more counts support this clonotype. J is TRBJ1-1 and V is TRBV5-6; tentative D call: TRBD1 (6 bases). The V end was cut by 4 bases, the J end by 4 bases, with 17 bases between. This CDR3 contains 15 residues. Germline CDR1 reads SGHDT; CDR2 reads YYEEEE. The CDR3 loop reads CASSRQGQGFTEAFF. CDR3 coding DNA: TGTGCCAGCAGCCGCCAAGGGCAGGGGTTCACTGAAGCTTTCTTT.

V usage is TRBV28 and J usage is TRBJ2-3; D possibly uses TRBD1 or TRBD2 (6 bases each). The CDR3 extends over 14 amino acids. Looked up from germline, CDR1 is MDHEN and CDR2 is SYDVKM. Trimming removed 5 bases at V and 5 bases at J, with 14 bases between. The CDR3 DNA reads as TGTGCCAGCAGTCCGCAGGGGACTCTAGATACGCAGTATTTT. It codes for CASSPQGTLDTQYF.

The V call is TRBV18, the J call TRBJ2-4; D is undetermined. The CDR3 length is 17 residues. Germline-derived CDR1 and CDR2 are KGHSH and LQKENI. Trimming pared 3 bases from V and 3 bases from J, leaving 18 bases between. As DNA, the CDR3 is TGTGCCAGCTCACCCCTGGCCTCCCAATACGGCAAAAACATTCAGTACTTC. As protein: CASSPLASQYGKNIQYF.

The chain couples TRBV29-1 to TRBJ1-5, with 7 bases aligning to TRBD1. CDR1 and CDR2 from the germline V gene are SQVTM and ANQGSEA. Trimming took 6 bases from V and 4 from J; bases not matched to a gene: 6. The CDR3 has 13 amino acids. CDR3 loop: CSVALQGNQPQHF. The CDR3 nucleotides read TGCAGCGTCGCCTTACAGGGGAATCAGCCCCAGCATTTT.

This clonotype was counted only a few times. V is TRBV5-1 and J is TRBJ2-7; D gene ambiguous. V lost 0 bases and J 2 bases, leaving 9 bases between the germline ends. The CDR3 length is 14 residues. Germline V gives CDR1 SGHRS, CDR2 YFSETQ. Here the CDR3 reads CASSLGEVPYEQYF. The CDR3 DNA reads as TGCGCCAGCAGCTTGGGCGAGGTCCCCTACGAGCAGTACTTC.

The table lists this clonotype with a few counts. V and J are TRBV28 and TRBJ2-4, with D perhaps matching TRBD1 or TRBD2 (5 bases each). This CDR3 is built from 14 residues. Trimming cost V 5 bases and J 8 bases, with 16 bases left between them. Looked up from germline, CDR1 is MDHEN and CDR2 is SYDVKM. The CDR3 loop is CASSLSGHTDIQYF. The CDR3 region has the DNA TGTGCCAGCAGTCTTTCGGGGCACACGGACATTCAGTACTTC.

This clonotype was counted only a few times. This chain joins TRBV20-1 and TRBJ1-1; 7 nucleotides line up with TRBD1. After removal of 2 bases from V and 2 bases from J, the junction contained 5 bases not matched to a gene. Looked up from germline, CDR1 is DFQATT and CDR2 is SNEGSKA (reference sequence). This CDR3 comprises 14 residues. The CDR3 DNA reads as TGCAGTGCTAGACTAGGAGGGGGCAACACTGAAGCTTTCTTT. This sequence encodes CSARLGGGNTEAFF.

DNA for the CDR3: TGTGCCATCAGTCAGAACCAAGAGACCCAGTACTTC. Protein product: CAISQNQETQYF. This chain links TRBV10-3 with TRBJ2-5; D is ambiguous. Trimming removed 5 bases at V and 0 bases at J, with 4 bases between. Germline CDR1 reads ENHRY; CDR2 reads SYGVKD. CDR3 length: 12 residues.

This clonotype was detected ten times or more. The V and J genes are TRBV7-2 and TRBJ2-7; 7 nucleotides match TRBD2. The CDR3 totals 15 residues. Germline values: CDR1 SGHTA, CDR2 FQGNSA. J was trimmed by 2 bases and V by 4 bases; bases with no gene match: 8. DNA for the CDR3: TGTGCCAGCAGCTCCCCGAGGGAGGGCACCTACGAGCAGTACTTC. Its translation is CASSSPREGTYEQYF.

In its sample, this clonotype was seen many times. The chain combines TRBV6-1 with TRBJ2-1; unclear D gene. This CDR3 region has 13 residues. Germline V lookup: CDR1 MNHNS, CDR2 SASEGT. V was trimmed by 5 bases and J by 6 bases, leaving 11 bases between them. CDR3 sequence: CASSSFSSNEQFF. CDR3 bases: TGTGCCAGCAGTAGCTTTTCCAGCAATGAGCAGTTCTTC.

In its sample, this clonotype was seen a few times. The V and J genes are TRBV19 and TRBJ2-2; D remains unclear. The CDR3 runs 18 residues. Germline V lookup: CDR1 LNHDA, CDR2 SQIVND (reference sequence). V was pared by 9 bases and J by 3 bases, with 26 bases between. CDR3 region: CASRAGRTPSTDTGELFF. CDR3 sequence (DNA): TGTGCCAGCCGAGCCGGACGAACCCCTTCCACTGACACCGGGGAGCTGTTTTTT.